One sample yielded the 8 T cell receptor beta chains listed below, sequenced in a study of identical twins. TCRdb re-derived calls from the 5' RACE reads in MiXCR, one entry per CDR3 protein. The sample records approximately 1.8 million distinct CDR3 sequences, under 35% being singletons. The sample was cord blood. Receptor source: a newborn girl in good health.

The genes are TRBV11-2 and TRBJ2-3; 13 bases line up with TRBD2. The germline CDR1 and CDR2 sequences are SGHAT and FQNNGV. The ends lost 4 bases at V and 4 bases at J; junction bases unmatched: 5. This CDR3 has 16 residues. CDR3 DNA sequence: TGTGCCAGCAGCTGGGGGACTAGCGGGGCCGCAGATACGCAGTATTTT. It yields the protein CASSWGTSGAADTQYF.

The V and J genes are TRBV6-1 and TRBJ1-1; TRBD1 agrees at 8 bases. This CDR3 is built from 18 residues. Germline loops: CDR1 MNHNS, CDR2 SASEGT. J was trimmed by 0 bases and V by 6 bases; bases with no gene match: 15. For the CDR3, the DNA is TGTGCCAGCAGCCGTGGACAGGGTGGGGGGGGTATGAACACTGAAGCTTTCTTT. Protein: CASSRGQGGGGMNTEAFF.

This clonotype was recorded a few times. This chain joins TRBV2 and TRBJ1-2; 8 nucleotides match TRBD1. The V gene's germline CDR1 is SNHLY and CDR2 FYNNEI. This CDR3 region has 14 residues. J was trimmed by 7 bases and V by 5 bases; bases with no gene match: 9. The CDR3 loop reads CASSPDRDVFGYTF. The CDR3, as DNA: TGTGCCAGCAGTCCGGACAGGGATGTTTTTGGCTACACCTTC.

This clonotype showed up just a few times. The chain couples TRBV19 to TRBJ1-2; no clear D gene. This CDR3 region has 13 residues. Germline V gives CDR1 LNHDA, CDR2 SQIVND (reference sequence). Between the trimmed V and J ends, which lost 4 bases and 4 bases, there was a span of 10 bases. The CDR3 nucleotides are TGTGCCAGTAGTAGCTATGCCAGCTATGGCTACACCTTC. Amino acid sequence: CASSSYASYGYTF.

CDR3 protein: CASSKPSGRDYEQYF. The CDR3 DNA sequence: TGTGCCAGCAGCAAGCCGAGCGGGAGGGACTACGAGCAGTACTTC. The J gene is TRBJ2-7, the V gene TRBV21-1; the table names TRBD2, a call not compared with the DNA. TRBV21-1 corresponds to a pseudogene. The CDR3 sequence is 15 residues long.

DNA of the CDR3: TGTGCCAGCAGCCGACGGGGGAACAATGAGCAGTTCTTC. This gives the protein CASSRRGNNEQFF. The chain uses TRBV3-1 and TRBJ2-1, with D perhaps TRBD2 (6 bases). Germline values: CDR1 LGHDT, CDR2 YNNKEL (reference sequence). The CDR3 runs to 13 residues. Trimming took 4 bases from V and 5 from J, leaving 9 bases between them.

The chain links TRBV12-3 or TRBV12-4 to TRBJ1-2; 8 positions match TRBD1. Germline trimming cut 6 bases from V and 5 bases from J; bases unmatched to any gene: 14. The CDR3 is 16 residues long. The CDR3 loop is CASSETPGGQGYGYTF. The CDR3 region has the DNA TGTGCCAGCAGCGAGACCCCAGGGGGCCAGGGATATGGCTACACCTTC.

This clonotype turned up a few times. The CDR3 is CASSFDGGYTF. The CDR3 bases are TGTGCCAGCAGCTTTGATGGCGGCTACACCTTC. This chain uses TRBV7-9 with TRBJ1-2; D is uncertain. Germline-derived CDR1 and CDR2 are SEHNR and FQNEAQ (reference sequence). The CDR3 sequence is 11 residues long. V lost 3 bases and J lost 8, with 7 bases in between. Using reference TRBV7-9 and TRBJ1-2 for the parts outside the CDR3, the full variable domain is DTGVSQNPRHKITKRGQNVTFRCDPISEHNRLYWYRQTLGQGPEFLTYFQNEAQLEKSRLLSDRFSAERPKGSFSTLEIQRTEQGDSAMYLCASSFDGGYTFGSGTRLTVV.